This TCR beta chain was sequenced during a study of T-cell reconstitution after alpha-beta-depleted transplantation in children. Unique molecular identifiers were used to barcode this TCRbeta library. A single record per CDR3 protein comes from TCRdb applying MiXCR to the PCR reads. The sample records a few hundred thousand distinct CDR3 sequences, more than 9% being singletons. With regard to this clonotype: Being one base from a much bigger clone, this may be a read error.

Looked up from germline, CDR1 is LGHNA and CDR2 is YSLEER. CDR3 length: 15 amino acids. The clonotype comes from a male patient aged 2 to 10 who had a stem cell transplant for chronic granulomatous disease, so the T cells may come from the graft donor. Sequencing was performed on peripheral blood, taken 180 days after TCRalphabeta/CD19-depleted stem cell transplant. This rearrangement joins TRBV4-3 to TRBJ2-7; tentative D call: TRBD2 (6 bases). CDR3 residues: CVSSQKRGTTYEQYF. CDR3 bases: TGCGTCAGCAGCCAAAAACGGGGGACCACTTACGAGCAGTACTTC.